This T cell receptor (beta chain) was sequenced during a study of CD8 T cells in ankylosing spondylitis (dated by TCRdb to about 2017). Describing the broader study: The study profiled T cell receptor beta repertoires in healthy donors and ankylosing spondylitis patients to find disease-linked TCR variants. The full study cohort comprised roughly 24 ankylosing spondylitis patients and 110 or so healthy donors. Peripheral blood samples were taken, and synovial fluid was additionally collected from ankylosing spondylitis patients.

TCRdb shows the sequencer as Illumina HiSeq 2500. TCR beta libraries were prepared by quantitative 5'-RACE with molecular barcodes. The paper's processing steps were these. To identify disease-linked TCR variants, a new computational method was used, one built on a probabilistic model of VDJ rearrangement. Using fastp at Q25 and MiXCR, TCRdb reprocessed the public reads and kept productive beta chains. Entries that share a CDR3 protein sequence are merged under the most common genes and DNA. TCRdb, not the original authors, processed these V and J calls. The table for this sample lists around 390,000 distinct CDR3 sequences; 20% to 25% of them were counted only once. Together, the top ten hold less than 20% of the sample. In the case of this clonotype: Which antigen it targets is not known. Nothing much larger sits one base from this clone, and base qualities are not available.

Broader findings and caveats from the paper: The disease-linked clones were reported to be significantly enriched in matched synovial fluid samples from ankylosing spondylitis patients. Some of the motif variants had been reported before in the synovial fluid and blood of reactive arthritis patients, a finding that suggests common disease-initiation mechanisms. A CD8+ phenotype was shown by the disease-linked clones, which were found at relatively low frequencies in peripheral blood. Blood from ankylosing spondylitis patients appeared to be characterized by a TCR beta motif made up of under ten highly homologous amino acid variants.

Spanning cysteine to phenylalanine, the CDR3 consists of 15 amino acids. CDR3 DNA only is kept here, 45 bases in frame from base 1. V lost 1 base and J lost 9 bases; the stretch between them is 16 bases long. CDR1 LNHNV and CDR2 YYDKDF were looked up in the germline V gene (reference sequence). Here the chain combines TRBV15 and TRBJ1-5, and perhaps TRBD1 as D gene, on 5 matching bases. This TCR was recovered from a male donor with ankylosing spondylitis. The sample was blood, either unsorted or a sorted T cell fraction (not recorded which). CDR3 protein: CATSRGGNTLGPQHF. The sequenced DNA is TGTGCCACCAGCAGAGGGGGGAACACCCTGGGGCCCCAGCATTTT.